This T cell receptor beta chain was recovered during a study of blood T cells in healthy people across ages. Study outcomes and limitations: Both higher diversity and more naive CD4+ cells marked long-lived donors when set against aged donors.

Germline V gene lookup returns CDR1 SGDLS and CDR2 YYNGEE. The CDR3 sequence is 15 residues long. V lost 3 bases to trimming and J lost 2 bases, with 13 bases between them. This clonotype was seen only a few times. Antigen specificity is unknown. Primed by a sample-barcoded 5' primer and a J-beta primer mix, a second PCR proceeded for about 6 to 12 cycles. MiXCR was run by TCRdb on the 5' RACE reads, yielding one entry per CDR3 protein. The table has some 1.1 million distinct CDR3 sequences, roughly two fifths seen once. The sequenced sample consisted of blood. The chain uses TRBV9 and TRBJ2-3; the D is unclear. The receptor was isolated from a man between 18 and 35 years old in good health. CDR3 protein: CASSADTLITDTQYF. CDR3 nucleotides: TGTGCCAGCAGCGCCGACACCCTAATCACAGATACGCAGTATTTT.